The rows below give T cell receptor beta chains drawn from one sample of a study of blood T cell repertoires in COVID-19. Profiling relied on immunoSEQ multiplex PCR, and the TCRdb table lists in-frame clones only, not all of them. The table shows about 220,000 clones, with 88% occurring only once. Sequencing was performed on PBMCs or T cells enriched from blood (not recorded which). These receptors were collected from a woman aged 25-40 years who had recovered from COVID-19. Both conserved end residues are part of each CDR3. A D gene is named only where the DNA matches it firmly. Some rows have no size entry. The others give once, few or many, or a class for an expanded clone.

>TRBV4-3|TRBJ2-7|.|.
TGCGCCAGCAGCCAAGCGGTTTCCTACGAGCAGTACTTC
CASSQAVSYEQYF
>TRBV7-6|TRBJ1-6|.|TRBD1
TGTGCCAGCACCCCAGACAGGGTTAGTTCACCCCTCCACTTT
CASTPDRVSSPLHF
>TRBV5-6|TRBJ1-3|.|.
TGTGCCAGCAGCTTGCCAGTCTCTGGAAACACCATATATTTT
CASSLPVSGNTIYF
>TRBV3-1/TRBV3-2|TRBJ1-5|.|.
TGTGCCAGCAGCCCGACTGGCCGAGACAGTTATAGCAATCAGCCCCAGCATTTT
CASSPTGRDSYSNQPQHF
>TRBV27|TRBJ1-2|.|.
TGTGCCAGCAGTTCGCCCTTCACAGGGTTGGATGGCTACACCTTC
CASSSPFTGLDGYTF
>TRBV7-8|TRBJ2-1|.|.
TGTGCCAGCAGCTTAGCGGGGGGAAAGTACAATGAGCAGTTCTTC
CASSLAGGKYNEQFF
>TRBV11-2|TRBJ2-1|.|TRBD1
TGTGCCAGCAGCTTAGCAGGGACAGGGAATGAGCAGTTCTTC
CASSLAGTGNEQFF
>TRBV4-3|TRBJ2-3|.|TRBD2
TGCGCCAGCAGCCAAGGACTAGCGGGGGAAACAGATACGCAGTATTTT
CASSQGLAGETDTQYF
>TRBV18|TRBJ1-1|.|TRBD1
TGTGCCAGCTCACCGGACAGGGGTGGGGATTCGGCTTTCTTT
CASSPDRGGDSAFF
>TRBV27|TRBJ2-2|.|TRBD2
TGTGCCAGCAGTTTATTTGGTCTAGCGGGGGCCTGGACCGGGGAGCTGTTTTTT
CASSLFGLAGAWTGELFF
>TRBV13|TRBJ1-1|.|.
TGTGCCAGCAGCTTACTGCCGTCAGACATTCACATGAACACTGAAGCTTTCTTT
CASSLLPSDIHMNTEAFF
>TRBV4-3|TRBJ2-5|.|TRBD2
TGCGCCAGCAGCCAAGGGGTTAGCGGGAGTACGATTCAAGAGACCCAGTACTTC
CASSQGVSGSTIQETQYF
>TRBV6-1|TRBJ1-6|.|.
TGTGCCAGCAGTGAAGTCCAGGTTTGGAATAATTCACCCCTCCACTTT
CASSEVQVWNNSPLHF
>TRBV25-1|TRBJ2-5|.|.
TGTGCCAGCAGTGCGGAGGGGCAAGAGACCCAGTACTTC
CASSAEGQETQYF
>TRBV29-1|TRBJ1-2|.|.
TGCAGCGTTGTCTGGGCCCGTAGCGGTGGCTACACCTTC
CSVVWARSGGYTF
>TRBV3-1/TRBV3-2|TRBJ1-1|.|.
TGTGCCAGCAGCCAAGAGTGGACAGAGGAGAACACTGAAGCTTTCTTT
CASSQEWTEENTEAFF
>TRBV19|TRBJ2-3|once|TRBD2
TGTGCCAGTAGTCTCCTGACTAGCGGGGGCACAGATACGCAGTATTTT
CASSLLTSGGTDTQYF
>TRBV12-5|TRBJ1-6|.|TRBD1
TGTGCTAGTGGTCCACCCACCGGGACAGCTAATTCACCCCTCCACTTT
CASGPPTGTANSPLHF
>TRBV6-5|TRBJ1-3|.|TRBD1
TGTGCCAGCAGCCGGGACAGGGAGTGGGGAAACACCATATATTTT
CASSRDREWGNTIYF
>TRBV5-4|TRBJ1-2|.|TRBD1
TGTGCCAGCAGCCGATCGACAGGGTTTGGCTACACCTTC
CASSRSTGFGYTF
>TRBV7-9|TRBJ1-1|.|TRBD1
TGTGCCAGCAGCCGAACAGGGGGCGGATTGGGCACTGAAGCTTTCTTT
CASSRTGGGLGTEAFF
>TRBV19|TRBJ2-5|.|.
TGTGCCAGTAGTATGGCCAGGGGAGAACAAGAGACCCAGTACTTC
CASSMARGEQETQYF
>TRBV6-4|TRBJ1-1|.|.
TGTGCCTACACCAAGCCCACAGGGTCAGTTATCTCTGAAGCTTTCTTT
CAYTKPTGSVISEAFF
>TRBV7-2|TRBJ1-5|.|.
TGTGCCAGCAGCTTTGGCGGTTTCAATCAGCCCCAGCATTTT
CASSFGGFNQPQHF
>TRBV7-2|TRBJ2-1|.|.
TGTGCCAGCAGCTTTGGTGTGAGGGTCCGCTCCTACAATGAGCAGTTCTTC
CASSFGVRVRSYNEQFF
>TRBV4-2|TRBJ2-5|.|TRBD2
TGTGCCAGCAGCCCTAGGGGAGGGGTGGAGACCCAGTACTTC
CASSPRGGVETQYF
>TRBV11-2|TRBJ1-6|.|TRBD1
TGTGCCAGCGGACAGGGGGTTTTGATGGTTAATTCACCCCTCCACTTT
CASGQGVLMVNSPLHF
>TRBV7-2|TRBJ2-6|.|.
TGTGCCAGCAGCGACACGGGAGACCCTTTTGGGGCCAACGTCCTGACTTTC
CASSDTGDPFGANVLTF
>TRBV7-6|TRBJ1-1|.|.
TGTGCCAGCAGCCCCGGGACATTGAACACTGAAGCTTTCTTT
CASSPGTLNTEAFF
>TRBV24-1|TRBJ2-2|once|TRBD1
TGTGCCACCAGTGACCCGGGACAGGGTAGCACCGGGGAGCTGTTTTTT
CATSDPGQGSTGELFF
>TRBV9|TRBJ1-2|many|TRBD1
TGTGCCAGCAGCCCCCGGACAGGGGGGGGCTACACCTTC
CASSPRTGGGYTF
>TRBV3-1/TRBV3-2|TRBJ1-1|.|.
TGTGCCAGCAGCCAAGTAAGGGGAACTGAAGCTTTCTTT
CASSQVRGTEAFF
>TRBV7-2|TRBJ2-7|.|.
TGTGCCAGCAGCTTATACGTCGAACTCAGGGGCGAGCAGTACTTC
CASSLYVELRGEQYF
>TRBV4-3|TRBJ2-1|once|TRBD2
TGCGCCAGCAGCCAAGGTGGCGGGGGGGCTTACAATGAGCAGTTCTTC
CASSQGGGGAYNEQFF
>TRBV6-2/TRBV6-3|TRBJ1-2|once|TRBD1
TGTGCCAGCAGCCCTCACCTCGACAGGGTGGGGTACACCTTC
CASSPHLDRVGYTF
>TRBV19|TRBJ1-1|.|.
TGTGCCAGTAGTACGTCACTAAACACTGAAGCTTTCTTT
CASSTSLNTEAFF
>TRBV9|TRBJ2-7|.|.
TGTGCCAGCAGCGTAGCTACAAGGGGATCCTCCTACGAGCAGTACTTC
CASSVATRGSSYEQYF
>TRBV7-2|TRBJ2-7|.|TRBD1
TGTGCCAGCAGCGTAACGACAGGGACCTACGAGCAGTACTTC
CASSVTTGTYEQYF
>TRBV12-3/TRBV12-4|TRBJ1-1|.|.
TGTGCCAGCAGTTTTGGGACATTGAAGGCTTTCTTT
CASSFGTLKAFF
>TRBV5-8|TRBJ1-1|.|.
TGTGCCAGCAGCTTAGGGGTAGTGGTGAACACTGAAGCTTTCTTT
CASSLGVVVNTEAFF
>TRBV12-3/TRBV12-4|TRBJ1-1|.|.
TGTGCCAGCAGTTTTCCGGGGAACACTGAAGCTTTCTTT
CASSFPGNTEAFF
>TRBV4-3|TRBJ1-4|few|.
TGCGCCAGCAGCCGGGAAGGGGAGGGTTCTGAAAAACTGTTTTTT
CASSREGEGSEKLFF
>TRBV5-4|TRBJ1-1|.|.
TGTGCCAGCAGCGTACAGGGTTGGAACACTGAAGCTTTCTTT
CASSVQGWNTEAFF
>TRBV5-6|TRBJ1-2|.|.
TGTGCCAGCAGCTTGATCCAGGACTTCTATGGCTACACCTTC
CASSLIQDFYGYTF
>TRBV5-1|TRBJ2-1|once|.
TGCGCCAGCAGCTTGGTGAGGCTTCAGTTCTTTTACAATGAGCAGTTCTTC
CASSLVRLQFFYNEQFF
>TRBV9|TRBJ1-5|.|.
TGTGCCAGCAGCCTCACGGACAGCAGATACAATCAGCCCCAGCATTTT
CASSLTDSRYNQPQHF
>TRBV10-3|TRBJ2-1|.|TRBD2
TGTGCCATCAGTGAGGGACTAGCGGACAATGAGCAGTTCTTC
CAISEGLADNEQFF
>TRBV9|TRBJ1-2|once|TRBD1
TGTGCCAGCAGCGACCCAGGGGGATCTGGCTATGGCTACACCTTC
CASSDPGGSGYGYTF